Listed here are 7 T cell receptor beta chains from one sample, sequenced in a study of blood T cell repertoires in COVID-19. Sequencing was performed with immunoSEQ multiplex PCR; in TCRdb, only in-frame clones are kept and a portion is missing. This table has 140,000 to 150,000 clones, around nine tenths appearing once. The sequenced material came from PBMCs or T cells enriched from blood (not recorded which). All receptors come from a young woman with acute COVID-19.

This chain links TRBV7-6 with TRBJ1-5, with 11 positions matching TRBD1. The CDR3 runs 15 residues. J gave up 2 bases and V 5 bases, and 2 bases lay outside the gene matches. The germline V gene has CDR1 SGHVS and CDR2 FNYEAQ. The CDR3 spells CASSMGQGGNQPQHF. The CDR3 nucleotides read TGTGCCAGCAGCATGGGACAGGGGGGCAATCAGCCCCAGCATTTT.

This chain uses TRBV27 with TRBJ1-5, with D unclear. The length of the CDR3 is 15 residues. Looked up from germline, CDR1 is MNHEY and CDR2 is SMNVEV (reference sequence). V was shortened by 5 bases and J by 0 bases, with 11 bases between the two germline ends. CDR3 sequence (DNA): TGTGCCAGCAGTCCTAGCTTCGCTAGCAATCAGCCCCAGCATTTT. Protein sequence: CASSPSFASNQPQHF.

The V gene is TRBV7-2, the J gene TRBJ1-2, with 7 bases fitting TRBD1. There are 14 residues in the CDR3. J gave up 4 bases and V 1 base, and 3 bases lay outside the gene matches. Looked up from germline, CDR1 is SGHTA and CDR2 is FQGNSA. In nucleotides, the CDR3 is TGTGCCAGCAGCTTAGGACAGGGATTCTATGGCTACACCTTC. This sequence encodes CASSLGQGFYGYTF. The variable domain in full, completed from reference TRBV7-2 and TRBJ1-2, reads GAGVSQSPSNKVTEKGKDVELRCDPISGHTALYWYRQSLGQGLEFLIYFQGNSAPDKSGLPSDRFSAERTGGSVSTLTIQRTQQEDSAVYLCASSLGQGFYGYTFGSGTRLTVV.

This sequence joins TRBV27 and TRBJ2-1, with D possibly matching TRBD1 (6 bases). Trimming stripped 5 bases from V and 5 bases from J, with 13 bases between. Germline CDR1 MNHEY, CDR2 SMNVEV (reference sequence). This CDR3 contains 14 residues. CDR3 amino acids: CASSTTGSNNEQFF. Written as DNA, the CDR3 is TGTGCCAGCAGTACGACAGGCTCTAACAATGAGCAGTTCTTC.

The chain recombines TRBV5-1 with TRBJ2-1; 8 bases line up with TRBD2. CDR1 and CDR2 from the germline V gene are SGHRS and YFSETQ. The CDR3 extends over 15 amino acids. Trimming at V came to 4 bases and at J to 6 bases, leaving 9 bases not matched to a gene. DNA for the CDR3: TGCGCCAGCAGCCTGGGACCCGCGGGAGGCAATGAGCAGTTCTTC. Its protein is CASSLGPAGGNEQFF.

This rearrangement joins TRBV7-9 to TRBJ2-3, with D possibly TRBD2 on 5 matching bases. V was clipped by 4 bases and J by 3 bases, with 8 bases between them. The germline gives CDR1 SEHNR, CDR2 FQNEAQ (reference sequence). The length of the CDR3 is 13 residues. CDR3 loop: CASSWTSTDTQYF. The CDR3, as DNA: TGTGCCAGCAGCTGGACTTCTACAGATACGCAGTATTTT.

V usage is TRBV15 and J usage is TRBJ2-7; 10 bases are shared with TRBD2. This CDR3 is built from 17 residues. CDR1 LNHNV and CDR2 YYDKDF come from the germline V gene (reference sequence). V lost 0 bases and J lost 2; bases outside the gene matches: 7. CDR3 residues: CATSRDGLAGDPYEQYF. The CDR3 nucleotides read TGTGCCACCAGCAGAGATGGGCTAGCGGGGGACCCCTACGAGCAGTACTTC.